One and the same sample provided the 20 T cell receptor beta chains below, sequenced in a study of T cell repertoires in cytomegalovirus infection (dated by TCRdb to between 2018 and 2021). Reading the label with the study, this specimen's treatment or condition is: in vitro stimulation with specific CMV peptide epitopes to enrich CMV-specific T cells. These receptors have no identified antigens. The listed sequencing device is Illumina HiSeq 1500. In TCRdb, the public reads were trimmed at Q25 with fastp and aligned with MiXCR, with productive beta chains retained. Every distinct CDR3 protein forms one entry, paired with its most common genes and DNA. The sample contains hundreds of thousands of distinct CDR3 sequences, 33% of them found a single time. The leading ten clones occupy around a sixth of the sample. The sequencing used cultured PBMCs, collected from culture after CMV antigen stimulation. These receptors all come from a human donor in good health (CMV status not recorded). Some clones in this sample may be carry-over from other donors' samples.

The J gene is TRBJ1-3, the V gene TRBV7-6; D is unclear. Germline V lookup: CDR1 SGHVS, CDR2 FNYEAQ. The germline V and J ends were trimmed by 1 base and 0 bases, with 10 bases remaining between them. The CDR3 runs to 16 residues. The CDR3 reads CASSLEGSFSGNTIYF. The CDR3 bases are TGTGCCAGCAGCTTAGAAGGCAGCTTCTCTGGAAACACCATATATTTT.

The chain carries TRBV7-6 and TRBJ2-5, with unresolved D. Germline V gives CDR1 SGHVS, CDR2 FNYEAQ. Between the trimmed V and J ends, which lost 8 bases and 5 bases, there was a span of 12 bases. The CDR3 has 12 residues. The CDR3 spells CASRDPLETQYF. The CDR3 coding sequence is TGTGCCAGCCGAGATCCTCTGGAGACCCAGTACTTC.

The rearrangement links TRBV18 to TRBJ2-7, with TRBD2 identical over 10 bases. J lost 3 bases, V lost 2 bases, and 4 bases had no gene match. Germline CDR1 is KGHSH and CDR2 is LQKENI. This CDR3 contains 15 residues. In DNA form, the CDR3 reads TGTGCCAGCTCACCAGGGGCTAGCGGGAGCTACGAGCAGTACTTC. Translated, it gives CASSPGASGSYEQYF.

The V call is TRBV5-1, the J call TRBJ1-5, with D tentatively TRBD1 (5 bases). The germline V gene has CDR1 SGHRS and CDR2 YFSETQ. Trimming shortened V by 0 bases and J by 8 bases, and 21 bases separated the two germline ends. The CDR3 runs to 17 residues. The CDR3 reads CASSLEFGTRQREPQHF. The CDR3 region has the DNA TGCGCCAGCAGCTTGGAATTCGGGACGAGGCAACGGGAGCCCCAGCATTTT.

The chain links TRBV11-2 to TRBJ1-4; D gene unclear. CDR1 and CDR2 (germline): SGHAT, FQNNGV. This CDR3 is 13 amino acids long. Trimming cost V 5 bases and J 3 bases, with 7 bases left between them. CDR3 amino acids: CASSRASNEKLFF. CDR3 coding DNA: TGTGCCAGCAGCCGTGCCTCTAATGAAAAACTGTTTTTT.

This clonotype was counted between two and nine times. The CDR3 loop is CASRQLAGGPLGEQFF. CDR3 DNA sequence: TGTGCCAGCAGACAACTAGCGGGAGGGCCGCTGGGCGAGCAGTTCTTC. J is TRBJ2-1 and V is TRBV6-2 or TRBV6-3; 13 bases fit TRBD2. The CDR3 sequence is 16 residues long. V dropped 6 bases and J dropped 10; count of bases not matched to a gene: 12. Germline assignment: CDR1 MNHEY and CDR2 SVGEGT.

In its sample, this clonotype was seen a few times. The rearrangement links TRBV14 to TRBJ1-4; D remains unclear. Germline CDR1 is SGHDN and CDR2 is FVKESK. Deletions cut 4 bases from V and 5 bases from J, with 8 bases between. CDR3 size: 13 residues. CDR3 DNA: TGTGCCAGCAGCCCGAGATTGAATGAAAAACTGTTTTTT. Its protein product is CASSPRLNEKLFF.

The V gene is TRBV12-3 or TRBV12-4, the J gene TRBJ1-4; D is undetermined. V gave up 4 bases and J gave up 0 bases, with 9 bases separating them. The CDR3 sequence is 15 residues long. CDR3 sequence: CASSSVSATNEKLFF. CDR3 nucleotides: TGTGCCAGCAGTTCCGTTTCTGCAACTAATGAAAAACTGTTTTTT.

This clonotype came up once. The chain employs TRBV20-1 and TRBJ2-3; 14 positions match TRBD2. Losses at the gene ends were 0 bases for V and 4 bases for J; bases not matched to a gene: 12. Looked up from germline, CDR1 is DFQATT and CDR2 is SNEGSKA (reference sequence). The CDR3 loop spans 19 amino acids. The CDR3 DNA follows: TGCAGTGCTAGAGATCGACTAGCGGGAGGGCGCGGCCCCGCAGATACGCAGTATTTT. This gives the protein CSARDRLAGGRGPADTQYF.

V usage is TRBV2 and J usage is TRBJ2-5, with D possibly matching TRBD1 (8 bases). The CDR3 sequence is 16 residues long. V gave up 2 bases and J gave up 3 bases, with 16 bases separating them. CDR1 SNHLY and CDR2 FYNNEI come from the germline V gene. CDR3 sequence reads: CASSERTGRVKETQYF. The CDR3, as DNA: TGTGCCAGCAGTGAAAGGACAGGGAGGGTAAAAGAGACCCAGTACTTC.

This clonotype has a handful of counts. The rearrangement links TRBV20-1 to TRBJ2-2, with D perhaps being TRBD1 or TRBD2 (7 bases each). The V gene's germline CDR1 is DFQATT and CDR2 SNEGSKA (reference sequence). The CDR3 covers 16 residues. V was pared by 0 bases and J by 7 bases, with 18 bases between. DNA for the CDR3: TGCAGTGCTAGAGATCAACGGCAGGGGGGGAACGGGGAGCTGTTTTTT. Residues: CSARDQRQGGNGELFF.

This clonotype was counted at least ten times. DNA for the CDR3: TGTGCCAGCAGCTCTGGACTCAGGTCCTTTGGGCCAGATACGCAGTATTTT. Protein product: CASSSGLRSFGPDTQYF. The chain carries TRBV7-8 and TRBJ2-3; the D gene is possibly TRBD2 (5 bases). Per the germline V gene, CDR1 is SGHVS and CDR2 is FQNEAQ. This CDR3 contains 17 residues. V was shortened by 4 bases and J by 4 bases, with 21 bases between the two germline ends.

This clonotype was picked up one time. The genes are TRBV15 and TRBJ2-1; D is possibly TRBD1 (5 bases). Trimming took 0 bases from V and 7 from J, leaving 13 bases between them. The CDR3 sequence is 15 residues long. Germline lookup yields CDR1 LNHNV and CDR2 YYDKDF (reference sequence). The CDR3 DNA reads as TGTGCCACCAGCAGAGATCGGATACGGACAAATGAGCAGTTCTTC. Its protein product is CATSRDRIRTNEQFF.

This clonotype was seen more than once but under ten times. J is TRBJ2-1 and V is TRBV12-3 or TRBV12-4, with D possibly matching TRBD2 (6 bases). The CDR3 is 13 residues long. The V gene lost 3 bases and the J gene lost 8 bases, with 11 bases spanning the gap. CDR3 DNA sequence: TGTGCCAGCAGTTTCCTAGCGATCTATGAGCAGTTCTTC. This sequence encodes CASSFLAIYEQFF.

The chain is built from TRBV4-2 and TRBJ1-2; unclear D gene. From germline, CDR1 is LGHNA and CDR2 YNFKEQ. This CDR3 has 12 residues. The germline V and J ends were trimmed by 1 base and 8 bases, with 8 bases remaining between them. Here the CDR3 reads CASSQANLGYTF. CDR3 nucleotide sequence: TGTGCCAGCAGCCAAGCAAATTTGGGCTACACCTTC.

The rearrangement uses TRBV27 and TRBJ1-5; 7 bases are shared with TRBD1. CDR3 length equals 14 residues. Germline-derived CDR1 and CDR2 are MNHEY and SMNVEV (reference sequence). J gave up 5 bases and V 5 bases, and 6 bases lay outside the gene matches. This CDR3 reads CASSIRQGHQPQHF. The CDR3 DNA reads TGTGCCAGCAGTATTAGACAGGGCCATCAGCCCCAGCATTTT.

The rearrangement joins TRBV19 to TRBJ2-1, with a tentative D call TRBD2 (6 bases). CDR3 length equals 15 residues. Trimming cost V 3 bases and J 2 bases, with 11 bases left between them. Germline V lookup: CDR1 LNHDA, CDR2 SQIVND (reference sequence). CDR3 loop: CASSIGGAAYNEQFF. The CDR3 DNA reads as TGTGCCAGTAGTATCGGGGGAGCGGCCTACAATGAGCAGTTCTTC.

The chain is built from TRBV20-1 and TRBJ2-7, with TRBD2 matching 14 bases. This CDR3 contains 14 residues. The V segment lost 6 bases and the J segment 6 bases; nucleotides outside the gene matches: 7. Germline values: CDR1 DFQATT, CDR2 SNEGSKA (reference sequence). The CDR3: CSAPGLAGEGEQYF. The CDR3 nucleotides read TGCAGTGCCCCGGGACTAGCGGGGGAAGGCGAGCAGTACTTC.

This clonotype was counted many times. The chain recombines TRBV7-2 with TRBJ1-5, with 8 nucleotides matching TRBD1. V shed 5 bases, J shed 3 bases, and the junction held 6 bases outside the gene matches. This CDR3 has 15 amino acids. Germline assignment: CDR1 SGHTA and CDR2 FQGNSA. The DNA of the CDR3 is TGTGCCAGCAGCGCGTGGACAGGGTCCAATCAGCCCCAGCATTTT. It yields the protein CASSAWTGSNQPQHF.

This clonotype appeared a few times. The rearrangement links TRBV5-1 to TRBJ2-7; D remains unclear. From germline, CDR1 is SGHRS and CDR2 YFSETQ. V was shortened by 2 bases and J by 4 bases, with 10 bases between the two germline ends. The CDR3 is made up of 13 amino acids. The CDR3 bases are TGCGCCAGCAGCTTTTCTGCGCCGTACGAGCAGTACTTC. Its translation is CASSFSAPYEQYF.